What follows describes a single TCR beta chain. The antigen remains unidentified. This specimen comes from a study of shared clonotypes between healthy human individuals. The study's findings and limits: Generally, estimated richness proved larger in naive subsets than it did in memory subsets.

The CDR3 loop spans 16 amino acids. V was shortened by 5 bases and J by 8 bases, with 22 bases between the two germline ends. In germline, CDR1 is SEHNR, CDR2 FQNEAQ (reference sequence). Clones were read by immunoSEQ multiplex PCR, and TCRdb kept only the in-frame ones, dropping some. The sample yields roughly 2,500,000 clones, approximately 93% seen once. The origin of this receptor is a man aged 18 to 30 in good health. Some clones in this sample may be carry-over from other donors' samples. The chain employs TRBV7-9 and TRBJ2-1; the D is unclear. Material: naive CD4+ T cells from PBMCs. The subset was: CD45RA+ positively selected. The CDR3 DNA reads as TGTGCCAGCAGCCCCCTCGATCGGAGAAGTTCGGATGAGCAGTTCTTC. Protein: CASSPLDRRSSDEQFF.